These 10 T cell receptor beta chains came from one sample sequenced in a study of blood T cells in healthy people across ages. PCR was performed a second time for roughly 7 to 11 cycles using a sample-barcoded 5' primer and a J-beta primer mix. A single record per CDR3 protein comes from TCRdb applying MiXCR to the 5' RACE reads. The sample contains 700,000 to 800,000 distinct CDR3 sequences, about 42% of which appear only once. Sequencing was performed on blood. The receptors stem from a woman aged 55-69 years in good health.

The chain is built from TRBV27 and TRBJ2-1, with 10 bases that match TRBD2. Trimming took 1 base from V and 8 from J; bases not matched to a gene: 8. Looked up from germline, CDR1 is MNHEY and CDR2 is SMNVEV (reference sequence). The length of the CDR3 is 16 residues. CDR3 in amino acids: CASSLYLAGVGDEQFF. CDR3 bases: TGTGCCAGCAGTTTATACCTAGCGGGAGTCGGGGATGAGCAGTTCTTC.

This clonotype has just a few counts. V is TRBV27 and J is TRBJ2-7, with TRBD1 matching 7 bases. CDR1 and CDR2 (germline): MNHEY, SMNVEV (reference sequence). The V segment lost 3 bases and the J segment 4 bases; nucleotides outside the gene matches: 9. The CDR3 extends over 15 amino acids. Here the CDR3 reads CASSFASGGSYEQYF. The CDR3 bases are TGTGCCAGCAGTTTTGCGTCAGGGGGTTCGTACGAGCAGTACTTC.

The chain joins TRBV2 to TRBJ1-6; D not resolved. V was clipped by 7 bases and J by 5 bases, with 12 bases between them. The CDR3 consists of 14 residues. Germline CDR1 SNHLY, CDR2 FYNNEI. CDR3 DNA sequence: TGTGCCAGCAAAACGGGAACCGATAATTCACCCCTCCACTTT. Protein sequence: CASKTGTDNSPLHF.

In this sample, this clonotype turned up a few times. J is TRBJ2-1 and V is TRBV5-1; 12 nucleotides align to TRBD2. The CDR3 runs 16 residues. CDR1 and CDR2 from the germline V gene are SGHRS and YFSETQ. V lost 6 bases to trimming and J lost 0 bases; unmatched junction nucleotides: 4. CDR3 residues: CASTLAGGSSYNEQFF. The CDR3 DNA follows: TGCGCCAGCACTCTAGCGGGAGGGAGCTCCTACAATGAGCAGTTCTTC.

The rearrangement joins TRBV2 to TRBJ1-1; 10 bases agree with TRBD1. The ends lost 6 bases at V and 3 bases at J; junction bases unmatched: 4. The CDR3 is 14 residues long. Germline values: CDR1 SNHLY, CDR2 FYNNEI. The CDR3 DNA reads TGTGCCAGCAGCGGACAGGGGGTGCACACTGAAGCTTTCTTT. It encodes CASSGQGVHTEAFF.

This clonotype turned up a few times. The rearrangement links TRBV7-6 to TRBJ2-1; 15 bases are a match to TRBD2. CDR1 and CDR2 from the germline V gene are SGHVS and FNYEAQ. This CDR3 comprises 18 residues. J gave up 1 base and V 5 bases, and 6 bases lay outside the gene matches. CDR3 amino acids: CASSLGTSGGISYNEQFF. CDR3 in DNA: TGTGCCAGCAGCCTGGGGACTAGCGGGGGGATTTCCTACAATGAGCAGTTCTTC.

The rearrangement links TRBV19 to TRBJ2-7; D is possibly TRBD2 (7 bases). Gene TRBJ2-4 matches the end of the DNA better, so the J call may be wrong. Germline V gives CDR1 LNHDA, CDR2 SQIVND (reference sequence). This CDR3 comprises 14 residues. CDR3 amino acids: CASSIRLGGDIQYF. CDR3 bases: TGTGCCAGTAGTATAAGACTAGGGGGGGACATTCAGTACTTC.

This rearrangement joins TRBV7-2 to TRBJ2-1; D is ambiguous. This CDR3 region has 13 residues. V was shortened by 2 bases and J by 8 bases, with 10 bases between the two germline ends. Germline V gene sequence: CDR1 SGHTA, CDR2 FQGNSA. In DNA form, the CDR3 reads TGTGCCAGCAGCTTATCGGCCATCTATGAGCAGTTCTTC. It encodes CASSLSAIYEQFF.

The count of this clonotype is one. This chain connects TRBV20-1 to TRBJ2-2, with D tentatively TRBD1 or TRBD2 (5 bases each). The CDR3 loop spans 15 amino acids. The germline V gene has CDR1 DFQATT and CDR2 SNEGSKA (reference sequence). The V and J ends lost 0 bases and 5 bases respectively, with 13 bases between them. CDR3 region: CSARDRGDLTGELFF. Written as DNA, the CDR3 is TGCAGTGCTAGAGATCGAGGGGATTTGACCGGGGAGCTGTTTTTT.

This chain joins TRBV4-1 and TRBJ1-4, with D hard to call. Germline CDR1 reads MGHRA; CDR2 reads YSYEKL. Trimming removed 0 bases from V and 8 bases from J, with 4 bases in between. CDR3 size: 12 residues. The CDR3 loop reads CASSQEFEKLFF. The CDR3 DNA reads TGCGCCAGCAGCCAAGAGTTCGAAAAACTGTTTTTT.